The rows below give T cell receptor beta chains drawn from one sample of a study of CD8+ T cells in alopecia areata. The data were produced by immunoSEQ multiplex PCR, yet TCRdb's version contains in-frame clones alone and is incomplete. The data show approximately 66,000 clones, under 75% seen once. Sample: CD8+ T cells sorted from blood, taken at week 0. The receptors come from a human donor with alopecia areata. Both conserved end residues are part of each CDR3. D genes are given only for firm matches. A row's size may be missing; if present it is once, few, many or a size class.

d_call | j_call | clone_size | v_call | cdr3_aa | cdr3_nt
- | TRBJ2-4 | few | TRBV7-8 | CASSREERENIQYF | TGTGCCAGCAGCCGCGAGGAGAGGGAAAACATTCAGTACTTC
- | TRBJ2-7 | - | TRBV27 | CASSRGYEQYF | TGTGCCAGCAGCCGCGGGTACGAGCAGTACTTC
TRBD1 | TRBJ1-2 | many | TRBV27 | CASSSTGQGASNYGYTF | TGTGCCAGCAGTTCGACGGGACAGGGGGCTTCTAACTATGGCTACACCTTC
- | TRBJ2-3 | - | TRBV5-1 | CASSLDPPRRGGTDTQYF | TGCGCCAGCAGCTTGGACCCCCCGAGGAGGGGGGGCACAGATACGCAGTATTTT
TRBD1 | TRBJ2-7 | - | TRBV5-1 | CASSYKDRGEQYF | TGCGCCAGCAGTTACAAGGACAGGGGCGAGCAGTACTTC
- | TRBJ2-1 | - | TRBV29-1 | CSVGLAPRDDEQFF | TGCAGCGTTGGGCTAGCCCCGAGGGATGATGAGCAGTTCTTC
- | TRBJ1-2 | - | TRBV9 | CASSDPFAGGYTF | TGTGCCAGCAGCGACCCATTTGCGGGTGGCTACACCTTC
- | TRBJ2-5 | - | TRBV5-6 | CASSFLVTTETQYF | TGTGCCAGCAGCTTTTTAGTGACGACAGAGACCCAGTACTTC
- | TRBJ2-3 | - | TRBV18 | CASSPRRTLSTDTQYF | TGTGCCAGCTCACCACGACGGACGCTAAGCACAGATACGCAGTATTTT
- | TRBJ2-2 | - | TRBV29-1 | CSVRFTGLATGELFF | TGCAGCGTTCGCTTCACAGGGTTGGCCACCGGGGAGCTGTTTTTT
- | TRBJ2-3 | once | TRBV27 | CASSLSVPDTQYF | TGTGCCAGCAGTTTATCCGTGCCAGATACGCAGTATTTT
TRBD2 | TRBJ2-3 | - | TRBV30 | CAWSVAGNTDTQYF | TGTGCCTGGAGTGTAGCGGGGAACACAGATACGCAGTATTTT
TRBD2 | TRBJ2-7 | - | TRBV6-4 | CASSERTSGPSILSYEQYF | TGTGCCAGCAGTGAAAGGACTAGCGGACCGTCAATTCTCTCCTACGAGCAGTACTTC
- | TRBJ1-2 | few | TRBV30 | CAWRWGPNYGYTF | TGTGCCTGGAGGTGGGGCCCGAACTATGGCTACACCTTC
TRBD2 | TRBJ2-2 | - | TRBV4-1 | CASSQEGLAANTGELFF | TGCGCCAGCAGCCAAGAGGGACTAGCAGCGAACACCGGGGAGCTGTTTTTT
TRBD1 | TRBJ2-2 | once | TRBV10-3 | CASGTGNTGELFF | TGTGCCAGCGGGACAGGGAACACCGGGGAGCTGTTTTTT
- | TRBJ1-5 | few | TRBV6-1 | CASSEASGYSNQPQHF | TGTGCCAGCAGTGAAGCGTCCGGGTATAGCAATCAGCCCCAGCATTTT